A single sample gave rise to the 18 T cell receptor beta chains below, sequenced in a study of blood T cell repertoires in COVID-19 (dated by TCRdb to about 2020). Library preparation employed the immunoSEQ multiplex PCR assay. TCRdb holds this immuneACCESS table with in-frame rearrangements only. Some clones are missing; in checked studies, unresolved V genes explain under half, and the rest has no known cause. This sample holds 250,000 to 300,000 clones; 86% were observed only once. The biggest ten clones account for 3.5% to 4% of the sample. Sequenced input: peripheral blood. The receptors were sampled from a man in his late teens or twenties with active or convalescent COVID-19.

The rearrangement joins TRBV28 to TRBJ1-5; TRBD1 might be the D (6 bases). This CDR3 contains 17 residues. CDR1 is MDHEN, CDR2 SYDVKM, per germline. Deletions cut 6 bases from V and 2 bases from J, with 20 bases between. CDR3 in amino acids: CASSTAGEGGGNQPQHF. CDR3 nucleotides: TGTGCCAGCAGCACCGCTGGGGAGGGGGGGGGCAATCAGCCCCAGCATTTT.

The chain joins TRBV4-1 to TRBJ1-3; 12 positions agree with TRBD1. CDR1 MGHRA and CDR2 YSYEKL come from the germline V gene. CDR3 length equals 20 residues. The V gene end was trimmed by 0 bases and the J gene end by 1 base; junction bases not matched to a gene: 10. The CDR3 region has the DNA TGCGCCAGCAGCCAAGATCTTTTAACGGGACAGGGGGCTTCTGGAAACACCATATATTTT. This translates into CASSQDLLTGQGASGNTIYF.

The chain employs TRBV27 and TRBJ2-1, with 8 nucleotides matching TRBD2. The CDR3 runs to 13 residues. V shed 7 bases, J shed 8 bases, and the junction held 7 bases outside the gene matches. Germline CDR1 is MNHEY and CDR2 is SMNVEV (reference sequence). The DNA for the CDR3 is TGTGCCAGCACCGGGGGGGCGGTCGATGAGCAGTTCTTC. Protein product: CASTGGAVDEQFF.

The chain carries TRBV5-4 and TRBJ2-7; the D gene is possibly TRBD2 (6 bases). The ends were cut back, 1 base at V and 2 bases at J, with 13 bases in the middle. Germline V gene lookup returns CDR1 SGHNT and CDR2 YYREEE (reference sequence). This CDR3 is 15 amino acids long. Here the CDR3 DNA reads TGTGCCAGCAGCTTGACGAGCGGGCTTGCCTACGAGCAGTACTTC. It is translated as CASSLTSGLAYEQYF.

Notes on this clone: This CDR3 is also generated by other DNA sequences in the sample. The chain recombines TRBV28 with TRBJ1-5; the D is unclear. Germline V gene data show CDR1 as MDHEN and CDR2 as SYDVKM. The CDR3 length is 11 residues. V shed 5 bases and J shed 5 bases, with 4 bases lying between them. The CDR3 sequence is CASSPDQPQHF. The DNA for the CDR3 is TGTGCCAGCAGTCCTGATCAGCCCCAGCATTTT.

The V gene is TRBV3-1 (or the pseudogene TRBV3-2), the J gene TRBJ1-4; possibly TRBD1 for D (5 bases). CDR1 LGHDT and CDR2 YNNKEL come from the germline V gene (reference sequence). The CDR3 length is 14 residues. The germline V and J ends were trimmed by 2 bases and 8 bases, with 12 bases remaining between them. CDR3 in amino acids: CASSQQGSEEKLFF. The CDR3 DNA reads as TGTGCCAGCAGCCAACAGGGCTCGGAGGAAAAACTGTTTTTT.

The chain combines TRBV6-5 with TRBJ1-5; 10 nucleotides align to TRBD1. Germline V gives CDR1 MNHEY, CDR2 SVGAGI. The junction had 10 bases not matched to a gene; V was cut back by 8 bases and J by 6 bases. The CDR3 length is 15 residues. The CDR3, as DNA: TGTGCCAGCTGGGGGGGAGGGACAGGGGTTCAGCCCCAGCATTTT. Amino acid sequence: CASWGGGTGVQPQHF.

The chain couples TRBV6-2 or TRBV6-3 to TRBJ2-7; D possibly corresponds to TRBD2 (5 bases). CDR1 and CDR2 (germline): MNHEY, SVGEGT. The CDR3 consists of 14 residues. Deletions cut 5 bases from V and 2 bases from J, with 13 bases between. CDR3 nucleotides: TGTGCCAGCAGTCACCTCGGAGGTCCCTACGAGCAGTACTTC. Encoded protein: CASSHLGGPYEQYF.

The J gene is TRBJ2-5, the V gene TRBV2; 14 nucleotides agree with TRBD2. The CDR3 spans 17 residues. Looked up from germline, CDR1 is SNHLY and CDR2 is FYNNEI. V gave up 6 bases and J gave up 7 bases; unmatched junction bases: 13. The CDR3 DNA is TGTGCCAGCAGCGAGAATCCGGGACTAGCGGGAGTTGGGACCCAGTACTTC. Translated, it gives CASSENPGLAGVGTQYF.

V gene TRBV5-1 combines with J gene TRBJ2-1, with D possibly being TRBD2 (6 bases). The CDR3 has 15 amino acids. The V gene's germline CDR1 is SGHRS and CDR2 YFSETQ. Trimming left V 1 base short and J 4 bases short, with 12 bases between. The CDR3 DNA follows: TGCGCCAGCAGCTTGTCGGGAGTGCTTTACAATGAGCAGTTCTTC. Amino acid sequence: CASSLSGVLYNEQFF.

This chain joins TRBV7-2 and TRBJ2-5, with 8 bases aligning to TRBD1. V shed 4 bases, J shed 4 bases, and the junction held 5 bases outside the gene matches. Germline-derived CDR1 and CDR2 are SGHTA and FQGNSA. The CDR3 totals 14 residues. CDR3: CASSSPDRGETQYF. In DNA, the CDR3 is TGTGCCAGCAGCTCCCCTGACAGGGGAGAGACCCAGTACTTC.

Only one count was recorded for this clone. The chain has TRBV3-1 (or the pseudogene TRBV3-2) and TRBJ1-5; D gene unclear. The V end was cut by 0 bases, the J end by 7 bases, with 10 bases between. CDR1 is LGHDT and CDR2 is YNNKEL in the germline V gene (reference sequence). This CDR3 spans 14 amino acids. The CDR3 reads CASSQDTRQQPQHF. The CDR3 DNA reads as TGTGCCAGCAGCCAAGACACCAGGCAACAGCCCCAGCATTTT.

The chain is built from TRBV7-7 and TRBJ2-2, with D perhaps matching TRBD1 (6 bases). CDR3 length: 14 residues. Germline values: CDR1 SSHAT, CDR2 FNYEAQ (reference sequence). V dropped 5 bases and J dropped 7 bases, with 14 bases sitting between them. CDR3 in amino acids: CASSPSQGIGELFF. CDR3 nucleotides: TGTGCCAGCAGCCCATCACAGGGTATCGGGGAGCTGTTTTTT.

This chain uses TRBV24-1 with TRBJ2-3; TRBD2 agrees at 7 bases. The CDR3 runs to 14 residues. The ends lost 5 bases at V and 6 bases at J; junction bases unmatched: 7. Per the germline V gene, CDR1 is KGHDR and CDR2 is SFDVKD. The CDR3 DNA is TGTGCCACCAGTGCTGGCGGGAGCGGGGATACGCAGTATTTT. As protein: CATSAGGSGDTQYF.

This chain connects TRBV27 to TRBJ1-4, with D perhaps TRBD1 (6 bases). V lost 6 bases, J lost 8 bases, and 19 bases lay in between. The CDR3 spans 15 residues. Germline V gene sequence: CDR1 MNHEY, CDR2 SMNVEV (reference sequence). The CDR3 loop reads CASSSRTETREKLFF. The CDR3 DNA follows: TGTGCCAGCAGCTCTAGGACAGAGACAAGGGAAAAACTGTTTTTT.

The chain recombines TRBV7-6 with TRBJ1-3, with 8 bases identical to TRBD1. V was clipped by 5 bases and J by 0 bases; unmatched bases: 6. This CDR3 contains 16 residues. In germline, CDR1 is SGHVS, CDR2 FNYEAQ. DNA for the CDR3: TGTGCCAGCAGCCCATCAGGGGGCCACTCTGGAAACACCATATATTTT. It yields the protein CASSPSGGHSGNTIYF.

This chain joins TRBV30 and TRBJ2-3; 12 nucleotides agree with TRBD2. The CDR3 extends over 14 amino acids. The germline gives CDR1 GTSNPN, CDR2 SVGIG (reference sequence). The CDR3 DNA reads TGTGCTTCGACTAGCGGGGGCCTCACAGATACGCAGTATTTT. It yields the protein CASTSGGLTDTQYF.

This sequence joins TRBV11-3 and TRBJ2-7; 9 positions agree with TRBD2. The CDR3 consists of 15 residues. Germline V gene sequence: CDR1 SGHNT, CDR2 YENEEA. The J segment lost 1 base and the V segment lost 1 base, leaving 2 bases of the junction unmatched. The CDR3 DNA sequence: TGTGCCAGCAGCTTAGTGGCGGGAGGGTCCTACGAGCAGTACTTC. This gives the protein CASSLVAGGSYEQYF.